These T cell receptor beta chains were read from a single sample in a study of T cells after yellow fever vaccination. TCRdb reanalysed the 5' RACE reads using MiXCR and keeps one entry per CDR3 protein. The data show about 320,000 distinct CDR3 sequences, with approximately 4% seen just once and just under 20% held by the top ten. Material: PBMCs, obtained 15 days after the yellow fever booster vaccination. Receptors originate from a man aged 18 to 29 who received the YFV17D yellow fever vaccine. CDR3s include the opening cysteine and the closing phenylalanine or tryptophan. D genes are given only for firm matches. Clone size, where shown, is once, few, many, or a class for clones that have expanded.

clone size	D gene	V gene	J gene	CDR3 DNA	CDR3 protein
-	TRBD2	TRBV7-3	TRBJ2-5	TGTGCCAGCAGCTTAACAGGGAGCGGGGGCCACGTCGGGGAGACCCAGTACTTC	CASSLTGSGGHVGETQYF
many	-	TRBV5-1	TRBJ2-3	TGCGCCAGCACTCCCTCACCGGGACTCTCCACAGATACGCAGTATTTT	CASTPSPGLSTDTQYF
many	TRBD1	TRBV12-5	TRBJ2-5	TGTGCTAGTGGTTCCTACGGACAGGGCCAAGAGACCCAGTACTTC	CASGSYGQGQETQYF
many	-	TRBV25-1	TRBJ2-7	TGTGCCAGCAGTGAGGTCGACGGCTACGAGCAGTACTTC	CASSEVDGYEQYF
few	-	TRBV20-1	TRBJ1-1	TGCAGTGCTCTGGACAGATTGAACACTGAAGCTTTCTTT	CSALDRLNTEAFF
few	-	TRBV20-1	TRBJ1-1	TGCAGTATTCCAGGCCCAGTCCCTGAAGCTTTCTTT	CSIPGPVPEAFF
few	-	TRBV6-2/TRBV6-3	TRBJ1-5	TGTGCCAGCGTAGACCCAGACGGGAGCGGCAATCAGCCCCAGCATTTT	CASVDPDGSGNQPQHF
many	-	TRBV4-2	TRBJ2-2	TGTGCCAGCAGACACGTGGGGGGCACCGGGGAGCTGTTTTTT	CASRHVGGTGELFF
few	-	TRBV10-2	TRBJ2-5	TGCGCCAGCAGTGAATGGGATAGAGAGACCCAGTACTTC	CASSEWDRETQYF
few	-	TRBV5-6	TRBJ1-2	TGTGCCAGCAGCTTGCTGGGAGCCAGCTATGGCTACACCTTC	CASSLLGASYGYTF
many	-	TRBV7-9	TRBJ1-4	TGTGCCAGCAGCGGTGAAAAACTGTTTTTT	CASSGEKLFF
-	-	TRBV12-3/TRBV12-4	TRBJ2-5	TGTGCCAGCAGTTTAGGTCGAGAACTCCAAGAGACCCAGTACTTC	CASSLGRELQETQYF
many	-	TRBV6-5	TRBJ2-1	TGTGCCAGCAGTTACCACCTGGACCCGGCGAGCCCCTCCTACAATGAGCAGTTCTTC	CASSYHLDPASPSYNEQFF
few	-	TRBV10-3	TRBJ2-7	TGTGCCATCAGTGGGGGCCGGGACACGGTGGCTACCGAGCAGTACTTC	CAISGGRDTVATEQYF
many	TRBD1	TRBV6-5	TRBJ1-2	TGTGCCAGCAGTTTTACGGGACAGTATGGCTACACCTTC	CASSFTGQYGYTF
few	-	TRBV3-1	TRBJ1-6	TGTGCCAGCAGTCGGACGGTGTATAATTCACCCCTCCACTTT	CASSRTVYNSPLHF
few	-	TRBV5-1	TRBJ2-5	TGCGCCAGCAGCTCCCCGGGACACACGGGTGGAGAGACCCAGTACTTC	CASSSPGHTGGETQYF
few	-	TRBV27	TRBJ2-7	TGTGCCAGCAGCCTCTGGCGGGGGCCCTACGAGCAGTACTTC	CASSLWRGPYEQYF
few	-	TRBV20-1	TRBJ2-1	TGCAGTGCTAGAGTACCGGGTGACTACAATGAGCAGTTCTTC	CSARVPGDYNEQFF
-	-	TRBV10-2	TRBJ2-3	TGCGCCAGCAGCTCCAGAGGGATTAGCACAGATACGCAGTATTTT	CASSSRGISTDTQYF
few	TRBD1	TRBV5-1	TRBJ2-7	TGCGCCAGCAGCTTGGAGGGACAGGGAGGAGGAAGCGAGCAGTACTTC	CASSLEGQGGGSEQYF
once	-	TRBV12-3/TRBV12-4	TRBJ2-1	TGTGCCAGCAGTTTTCTATTAAGGCGAAATGAGCAGTTCTTC	CASSFLLRRNEQFF
few	TRBD1	TRBV6-5	TRBJ1-1	TGTGCCAGCAGTTACTCGACAGGGCGCGGTAACACTGAAGCTTTCTTT	CASSYSTGRGNTEAFF
-	-	TRBV12-3/TRBV12-4	TRBJ1-4	TGTGCCAGCAGTTTTCGCCAGGGGCATGAAAAACTGTTTTTT	CASSFRQGHEKLFF
many	TRBD1	TRBV12-3/TRBV12-4	TRBJ2-5	TGTGCCAGCACCCCGGTGGGACAGCAAGAGACCCAGTACTTC	CASTPVGQQETQYF
-	-	TRBV24-1	TRBJ2-2	TGTGCCACCAGTGACCCAGGACAGAACACCGGGGAGCTGTTTTTT	CATSDPGQNTGELFF
few	-	TRBV11-2	TRBJ1-1	TGTGCCAGCAGCTTGGGGACGGTGGGGTGGAACACTGAAGCTTTCTTT	CASSLGTVGWNTEAFF
many	TRBD2	TRBV12-3/TRBV12-4	TRBJ2-1	TGTGCCAGCAGTTTGGGACTAAAGGGTGAGCAGTTCTTC	CASSLGLKGEQFF